This passage covers 9 T cell receptor beta chains from one sample sequenced in a study of cytomegalovirus exposure and HLA in healthy donors. Amplification used 60 Vbeta primers and 13 Jbeta primers. The assay was immunoSEQ multiplex PCR, and TCRdb's table has in-frame clones only and misses some. The table includes around 140,000 clones, more than 75% detected once. Sequencing used PBMCs. These receptors all come from a woman aged 25-40 years in good health and CMV-seronegative.

The chain employs TRBV4-3 and TRBJ1-1; 11 nucleotides match TRBD1. Germline CDR1 LGHNA, CDR2 YSLEER. The CDR3 spans 16 residues. V lost 0 bases and J lost 6; bases outside the gene matches: 6. CDR3 in DNA: TGCGCCAGCAGCCAAGAGGGGCTGGGACAGGGGGCTGAAGCTTTCTTT. This translates into CASSQEGLGQGAEAFF.

V and J are TRBV5-1 and TRBJ2-1; no firm D call. CDR1 is SGHRS, CDR2 YFSETQ, per germline. CDR3 size: 13 residues. V was shortened by 1 base and J by 4 bases, with 6 bases between the two germline ends. The CDR3 protein is CASSLNRYNEQFF. The CDR3 nucleotides read TGCGCCAGCAGCTTGAACAGATACAATGAGCAGTTCTTC.

The V and J genes are TRBV29-1 and TRBJ2-1; maybe TRBD1 (5 bases). Trimming took off 2 bases at V and 9 bases at J, with 41 bases between the two ends. Per the germline V gene, CDR1 is SQVTM and CDR2 is ANQGSEA. There are 22 residues in the CDR3. Written as DNA, the CDR3 is TGCAGCGTTGAACCCCACAGTTCATTCCAGGGTCTAAGCCCCAGTTCTCTATTTGAGCAGTTCTTC. It is translated as CSVEPHSSFQGLSPSSLFEQFF.

The chain uses TRBV5-1 and TRBJ2-2; weak D call: TRBD1 (5 bases). Between the trimmed V and J ends, which lost 0 bases and 3 bases, there was a span of 9 bases. This CDR3 has 15 residues. Looked up from germline, CDR1 is SGHRS and CDR2 is YFSETQ. CDR3 DNA: TGCGCCAGCAGCTTGGGACTGGGGCACACCGGGGAGCTGTTTTTT. Translating it yields CASSLGLGHTGELFF.

The rearrangement links TRBV5-1 to TRBJ2-7, with 8 bases that match TRBD2. With 2 bases clipped from V and 2 bases from J, the junction kept 6 bases outside the gene matches. Germline V CDR1 and CDR2: SGHRS, YFSETQ. This CDR3 region has 15 residues. The CDR3 here is CASSFGVAGTYEQYF. As DNA, the CDR3 is TGCGCCAGCAGCTTCGGGGTAGCGGGGACCTACGAGCAGTACTTC.

The chain joins TRBV19 to TRBJ2-3; D is perhaps TRBD2 (5 bases). V was trimmed by 1 base and J by 6 bases, leaving 14 bases between them. The germline V gene encodes CDR1 LNHDA and CDR2 SQIVND (reference sequence). The CDR3 spans 15 residues. The CDR3, as DNA: TGTGCCAGTAGTATAGCCACGGGAATGCGTGATACGCAGTATTTT. Its translation: CASSIATGMRDTQYF.

V usage is TRBV7-2 and J usage is TRBJ1-2, with TRBD1 matching 8 bases. V gave up 6 bases and J gave up 7 bases; unmatched junction bases: 7. The CDR3 extends over 13 amino acids. Germline V gene lookup returns CDR1 SGHTA and CDR2 FQGNSA. The CDR3 nucleotides read TGTGCCAGCAGGCCGGACAGGGTGGGTGGCTACACCTTC. Amino acid sequence: CASRPDRVGGYTF. Full variable domain (remainder filled in from reference TRBV7-2 and TRBJ1-2): GAGVSQSPSNKVTEKGKDVELRCDPISGHTALYWYRQSLGQGLEFLIYFQGNSAPDKSGLPSDRFSAERTGGSVSTLTIQRTQQEDSAVYLCASRPDRVGGYTFGSGTRLTVV.

V gene TRBV9 combines with J gene TRBJ1-1; 7 bases map to TRBD1. The V segment lost 4 bases and the J segment 6 bases; nucleotides outside the gene matches: 6. Germline V gene sequence: CDR1 SGDLS, CDR2 YYNGEE. The CDR3 consists of 13 residues. Here the CDR3 reads CASSQTGSPEAFF. The CDR3 DNA reads TGTGCCAGCAGCCAGACAGGGAGCCCTGAAGCTTTCTTT.

V and J are TRBV29-1 and TRBJ1-1; 7 bases fit TRBD1. Germline V lookup: CDR1 SQVTM, CDR2 ANQGSEA. This CDR3 has 13 amino acids. Germline trimming cut 6 bases from V and 3 bases from J; bases unmatched to any gene: 7. The DNA for the CDR3 is TGCAGCGTCTACAGGGGCGGGTACACTGAAGCTTTCTTT. Residues: CSVYRGGYTEAFF.